This T cell receptor (beta chain) was sequenced in a study of beta chain features in type 1 diabetes. cDNA synthesis used the whole RNA isolate, giving expressed TCRB sequences. Sequenced naive, central memory and regulatory T cell samples produced an average of about 3.7 million reads. Some clones are missing from TCRdb's copy, which holds only in-frame ones; the method was immunoSEQ multiplex PCR. The sample records 150,000 to 200,000 clones, about an eighth being singletons. This clone occurred a few times. What it binds is unknown. CDR3 length: 15 residues. Trimming took 3 bases from V and 9 from J, leaving 18 bases between them. From germline, CDR1 is SEHNR and CDR2 FQNEAQ (reference sequence). The study's findings and limits: The VDJ junctions of type 1 diabetes patients carried fewer insertions and more deletions.

The sequence was obtained from a woman between 18 and 29 years old in good health. Specimen: central memory CD4+ T cells from blood. The V and J genes are TRBV7-9 and TRBJ2-1; D is possibly TRBD1 (6 bases). The CDR3, as DNA: TGTGCCAGCAGCTTGAGGGGGTTAGGGAATCTTGAGCAGTTCTTC. This encodes CASSLRGLGNLEQFF. Drawing the rest from reference TRBV7-9 and TRBJ2-1, the complete variable domain is DTGVSQNPRHKITKRGQNVTFRCDPISEHNRLYWYRQTLGQGPEFLTYFQNEAQLEKSRLLSDRFSAERPKGSFSTLEIQRTEQGDSAMYLCASSLRGLGNLEQFFGPGTRLTVL.